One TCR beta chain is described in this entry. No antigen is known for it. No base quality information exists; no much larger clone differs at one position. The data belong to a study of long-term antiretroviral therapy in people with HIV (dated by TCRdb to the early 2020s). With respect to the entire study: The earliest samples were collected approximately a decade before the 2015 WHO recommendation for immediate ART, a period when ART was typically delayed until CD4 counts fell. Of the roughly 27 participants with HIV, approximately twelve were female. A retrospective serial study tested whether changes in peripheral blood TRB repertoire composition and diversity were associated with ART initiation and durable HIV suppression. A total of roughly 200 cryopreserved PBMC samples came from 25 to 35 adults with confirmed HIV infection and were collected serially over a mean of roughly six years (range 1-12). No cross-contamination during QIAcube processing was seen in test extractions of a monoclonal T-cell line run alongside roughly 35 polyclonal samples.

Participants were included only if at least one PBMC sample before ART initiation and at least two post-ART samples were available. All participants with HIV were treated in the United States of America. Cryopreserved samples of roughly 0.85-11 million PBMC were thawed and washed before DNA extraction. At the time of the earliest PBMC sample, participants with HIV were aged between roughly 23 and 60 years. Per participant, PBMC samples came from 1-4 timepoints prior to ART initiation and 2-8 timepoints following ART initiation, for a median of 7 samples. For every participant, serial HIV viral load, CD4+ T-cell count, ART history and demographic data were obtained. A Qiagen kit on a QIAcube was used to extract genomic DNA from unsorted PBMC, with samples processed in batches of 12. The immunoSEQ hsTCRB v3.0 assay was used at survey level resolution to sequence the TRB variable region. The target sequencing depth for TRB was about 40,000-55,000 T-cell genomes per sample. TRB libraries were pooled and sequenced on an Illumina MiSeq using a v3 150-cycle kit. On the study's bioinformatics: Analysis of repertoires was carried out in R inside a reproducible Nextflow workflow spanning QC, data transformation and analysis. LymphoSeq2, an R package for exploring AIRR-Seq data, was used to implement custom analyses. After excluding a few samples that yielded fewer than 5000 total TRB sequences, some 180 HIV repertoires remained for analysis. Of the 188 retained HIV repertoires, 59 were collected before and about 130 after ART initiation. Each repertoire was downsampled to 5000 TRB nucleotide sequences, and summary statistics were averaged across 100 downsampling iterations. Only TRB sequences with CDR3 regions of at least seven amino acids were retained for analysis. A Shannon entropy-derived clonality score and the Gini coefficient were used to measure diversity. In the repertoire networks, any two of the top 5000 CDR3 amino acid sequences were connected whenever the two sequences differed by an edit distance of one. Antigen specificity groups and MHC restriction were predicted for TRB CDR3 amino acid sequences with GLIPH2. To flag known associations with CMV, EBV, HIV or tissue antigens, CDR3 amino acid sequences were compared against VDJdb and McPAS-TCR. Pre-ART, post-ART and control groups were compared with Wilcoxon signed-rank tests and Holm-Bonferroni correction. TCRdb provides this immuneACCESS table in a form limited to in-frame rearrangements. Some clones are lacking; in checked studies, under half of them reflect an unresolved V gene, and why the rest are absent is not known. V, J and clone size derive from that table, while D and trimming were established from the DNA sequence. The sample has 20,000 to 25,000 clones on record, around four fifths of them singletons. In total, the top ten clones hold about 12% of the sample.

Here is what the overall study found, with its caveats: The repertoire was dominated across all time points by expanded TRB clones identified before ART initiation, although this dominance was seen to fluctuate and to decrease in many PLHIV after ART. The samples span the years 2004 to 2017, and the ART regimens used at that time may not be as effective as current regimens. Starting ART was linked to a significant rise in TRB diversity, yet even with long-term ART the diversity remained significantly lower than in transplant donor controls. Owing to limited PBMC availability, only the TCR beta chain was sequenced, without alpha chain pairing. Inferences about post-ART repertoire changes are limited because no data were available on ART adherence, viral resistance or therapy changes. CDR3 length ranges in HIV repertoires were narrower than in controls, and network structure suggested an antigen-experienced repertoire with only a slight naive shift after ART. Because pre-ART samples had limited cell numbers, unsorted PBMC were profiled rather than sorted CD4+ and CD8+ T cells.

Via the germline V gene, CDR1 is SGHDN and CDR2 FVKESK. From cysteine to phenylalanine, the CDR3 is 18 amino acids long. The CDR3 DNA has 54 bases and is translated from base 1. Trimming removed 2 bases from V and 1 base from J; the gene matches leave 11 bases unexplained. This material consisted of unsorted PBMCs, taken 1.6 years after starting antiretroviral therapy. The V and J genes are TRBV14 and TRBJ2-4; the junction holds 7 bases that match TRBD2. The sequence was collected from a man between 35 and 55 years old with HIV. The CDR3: CASSQFDGRGRAKNIQYF. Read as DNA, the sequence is TGTGCCAGCAGCCAATTTGATGGGAGGGGCAGGGCCAAAAACATTCAGTACTTC.